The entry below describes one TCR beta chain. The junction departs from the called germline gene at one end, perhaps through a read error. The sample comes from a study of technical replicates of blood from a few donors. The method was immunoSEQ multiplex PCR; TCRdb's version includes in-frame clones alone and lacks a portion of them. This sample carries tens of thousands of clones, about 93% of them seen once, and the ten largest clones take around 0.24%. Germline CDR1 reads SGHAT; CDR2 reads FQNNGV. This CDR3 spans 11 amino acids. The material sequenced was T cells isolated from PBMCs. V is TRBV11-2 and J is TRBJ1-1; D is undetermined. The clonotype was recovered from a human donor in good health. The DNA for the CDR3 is TGTGCCAGCAGCTTAGACGTTCAGGCCAGGTTT. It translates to CASSLDVQARF.